A single sample gave rise to the 13 T cell receptor beta chains below, sequenced in a study of T-cell memory formation after mild COVID-19 (dated by TCRdb to the early 2020s). The library was made by 5' RACE. Sequencing instrument: Illumina NovaSeq 6000. The public reads were reprocessed in TCRdb via fastp at Q25 and MiXCR, keeping in-frame beta chains. CDR3 protein sequences are deduplicated, and each keeps its most common genes and DNA. Counted in this sample were approximately 250,000 distinct CDR3 sequences; 15% of them appeared once. Of the sample, over 2% is held by the ten largest clones. Sequencing was carried out using PBMCs or a T cell subset sorted from them (not recorded which). The receptors derive from an adult woman who had mild COVID-19 (a few samples of this study predate the infection). The sample titles of this study are shuffled in the database, so cell type and time point are left out; the donor was told from shared clones.

This clonotype was picked up a small number of times. The chain joins TRBV5-5 to TRBJ1-1; tentative D call: TRBD1 (6 bases). The CDR3 sequence is 14 residues long. V dropped 4 bases and J dropped 1 base, with 11 bases sitting between them. Germline CDR1 SGHKS, CDR2 YYEKEE (reference sequence). CDR3 DNA sequence: TGTGCCAGCAGCCCCCACAGGGCGAACACTGAAGCTTTCTTT. It yields the protein CASSPHRANTEAFF. The full variable domain, rest sourced from reference TRBV5-5 and TRBJ1-1, is DAGVTQSPTHLIKTRGQQVTLRCSPISGHKSVSWYQQVLGQGPQFIFQYYEKEERGRGNFPDRFSARQFPNYSSELNVNALLLGDSALYLCASSPHRANTEAFFGQGTRLTVV.

V is TRBV20-1 and J is TRBJ2-1, with TRBD2 matching over 10 bases. CDR3 length: 15 residues. The germline CDR1 and CDR2 sequences are DFQATT and SNEGSKA (reference sequence). V was pared by 3 bases and J by 1 base, with 3 bases of the junction left unmatched. The CDR3 loop reads CSASKREGSYNEQFF. For the CDR3, the DNA is TGCAGTGCTAGTAAGCGGGAGGGATCCTACAATGAGCAGTTCTTC.

This clonotype has only a few counts. The chain couples TRBV20-1 to TRBJ2-5, with a possible D match to TRBD1 (6 bases). Germline V gene sequence: CDR1 DFQATT, CDR2 SNEGSKA (reference sequence). This CDR3 has 12 amino acids. Trimming removed 4 bases at V and 2 bases at J, with 8 bases between. CDR3 in amino acids: CSAKGEQETQYF. In DNA, the CDR3 is TGCAGTGCTAAGGGGGAACAAGAGACCCAGTACTTC.

This clonotype has just a few counts. The chain employs TRBV5-1 and TRBJ1-4; unclear D gene. The germline CDR1 and CDR2 sequences are SGHRS and YFSETQ. Trimming shortened V by 4 bases and J by 0 bases, and 10 bases separated the two germline ends. CDR3 size: 15 residues. The CDR3 is CASSPMSATNEKLFF. CDR3 sequence (DNA): TGCGCCAGCAGCCCGATGAGTGCAACTAATGAAAAACTGTTTTTT. Supplemented by reference TRBV5-1 and TRBJ1-4, the full variable domain reads KAGVTQTPRYLIKTRGQQVTLSCSPISGHRSVSWYQQTPGQGLQFLFEYFSETQRNKGNFPGRFSGRQFSNSRSEMNVSTLELGDSALYLCASSPMSATNEKLFFGSGTQLSVL.

The genes are TRBV6-5 and TRBJ1-2; D is unclear. The CDR3 loop spans 15 amino acids. V was shortened by 11 bases and J by 4 bases, with 23 bases between the two germline ends. The germline V gene has CDR1 MNHEY and CDR2 SVGAGI. The CDR3 region has the DNA TGTGCCGTTAGGAACAATGAAGGGTGGAGCTATGGCTACACCTTC. It encodes CAVRNNEGWSYGYTF.

This clonotype was observed a handful of times. The chain combines TRBV6-2 or TRBV6-3 with TRBJ2-7; 14 positions agree with TRBD2. With 7 bases clipped from V and 3 bases from J, the junction kept 8 bases outside the gene matches. CDR1 and CDR2 (germline): MNHEY, SVGEGT. The CDR3 is made up of 16 amino acids. In DNA, the CDR3 is TGTGCCAGCAACCCGACTAGCGGGAGGGCCCTCTACGAGCAGTACTTC. The encoded protein is CASNPTSGRALYEQYF.

Only a few counts were recorded for this clonotype. The genes are TRBV29-1 and TRBJ2-1; the D gene is possibly TRBD2 (6 bases). V dropped 7 bases and J dropped 10 bases, with 26 bases sitting between them. The CDR3 is 15 amino acids. In germline, CDR1 is SQVTM, CDR2 ANQGSEA. The CDR3 DNA follows: TGCAGCGCCCGCGCCGGCAGCCGGGACTCCGAAGAGCAGTTCTTC. This gives the protein CSARAGSRDSEEQFF.

This clonotype was seen repeatedly, ten times or more. This rearrangement joins TRBV24-1 to TRBJ2-2; 11 bases agree with TRBD2. Germline V CDR1 and CDR2: KGHDR, SFDVKD. CDR3 length: 14 amino acids. The junction had 2 bases not matched to a gene; V was cut back by 8 bases and J by 4 bases. The CDR3 sequence: CATTGTSGTGELFF. The CDR3 nucleotides are TGTGCCACCACCGGGACTAGCGGCACCGGGGAGCTGTTTTTT.

The chain's CDR3 is CASSFALAGGHNEQYF. Written as DNA, the CDR3 is TGTGCCAGCAGTTTCGCCCTAGCGGGAGGGCACAACGAGCAGTACTTC. J is TRBJ2-7 and V is TRBV25-1, with 12 bases matching TRBD2. V was pared by 5 bases and J by 5 bases, with 10 bases of the junction left unmatched. Germline CDR1 and CDR2: MGHDK and SYGVNS. The CDR3 sequence is 16 residues long.

This clonotype was counted a few times. The V and J genes are TRBV11-2 and TRBJ2-5; 7 positions agree with TRBD2. The J segment lost 9 bases and the V segment lost 2 bases, leaving 9 bases of the junction unmatched. This CDR3 is built from 14 residues. The V gene's germline CDR1 is SGHAT and CDR2 FQNNGV. The CDR3 here is CASSLLVGGVAQYF. As DNA, the CDR3 is TGTGCCAGCAGCTTATTAGTGGGGGGGGTGGCCCAGTACTTC.

This clonotype occurred many times. The chain joins TRBV18 to TRBJ2-3; either TRBD1 or TRBD2 may supply D (6 bases each). The germline V and J ends were trimmed by 3 bases and 4 bases, with 14 bases remaining between them. This CDR3 region has 15 residues. Germline assignment: CDR1 KGHSH and CDR2 LQKENI. The DNA for the CDR3 is TGTGCCAGCTCACCGCGGGACACCGGCGCAGATACGCAGTATTTT. Protein sequence: CASSPRDTGADTQYF.

The rearrangement joins TRBV25-1 to TRBJ2-2; the D is unclear. V gave up 5 bases and J gave up 8 bases, with 9 bases separating them. The CDR3 has 12 residues. Germline V gene sequence: CDR1 MGHDK, CDR2 SYGVNS. This CDR3 is CASSRPSGELFF. CDR3 bases: TGTGCCAGCAGTCGCCCGAGTGGGGAGCTGTTTTTT.

The chain combines TRBV5-1 with TRBJ2-1; 14 bases are a match to TRBD2. CDR1 and CDR2 (germline): SGHRS, YFSETQ. This CDR3 region has 18 residues. V lost 3 bases and J lost 0; bases outside the gene matches: 5. The DNA of the CDR3 is TGCGCCAGCAGCTCCGGGACTAGCGGGGGAAGCTCCTACAATGAGCAGTTCTTC. This encodes CASSSGTSGGSSYNEQFF. The variable domain in full, completed from reference TRBV5-1 and TRBJ2-1, reads KAGVTQTPRYLIKTRGQQVTLSCSPISGHRSVSWYQQTPGQGLQFLFEYFSETQRNKGNFPGRFSGRQFSNSRSEMNVSTLELGDSALYLCASSSGTSGGSSYNEQFFGPGTRLTVL.